The entry below describes one T cell receptor (beta chain). The antigen is not known. V was cut by 2 bases and J by 2 bases, with 6 bases left in between. The length of the CDR3 is 13 residues. CDR1 SNHLY and CDR2 FYNNEI come from the germline V gene. The sample is drawn from a study of cytomegalovirus exposure and HLA in healthy donors. Overall study results and limits: Rare sequences made up most TCRs, while some public TCRs were found in many donors. A later analysis showed TCR association rates differing by HLA locus, peaking at DRB1 and lowest at HLA-C. A link between a missense DCLRE1C variant and TCR beta V- and J-gene trimming emerged from a later analysis.

A multiplex PCR was run with 60 Vbeta primers and 13 Jbeta primers. The data were produced by immunoSEQ multiplex PCR, yet TCRdb's version contains in-frame clones alone and is incomplete. The sample contains 150,000 to 200,000 clones, approximately 79% of which appear only once. The rearrangement uses TRBV2 and TRBJ1-2, with a possible D match to TRBD1 (6 bases). The origin of this receptor is a man aged 35-49 years in good health and CMV-seropositive. Sequenced: PBMCs. The CDR3 nucleotides read TGTGCCAGCAGTGAAAGGGGGAACTATGGCTACACCTTC. Its protein product is CASSERGNYGYTF.